This record looks at one T cell receptor (beta chain) sequence and its context. The record originates from a study of blood T cell repertoires in COVID-19. About the study: COVID-19 samples collected from the United States, Italy and Spain covered acute and convalescent phases.

Data came from immunoSEQ multiplex PCR; TCRdb stores just in-frame clones and leaves some out. The sample holds a few hundred thousand clones, 70% to 90% seen once. Between the trimmed V and J ends, which lost 5 bases and 2 bases, there was a span of 12 bases. The CDR3 totals 14 residues. In germline, CDR1 is SEHNR, CDR2 FQNEAQ (reference sequence). The receptor was isolated from a man younger than 45 who had recovered from COVID-19. The sample comprised PBMCs or T cells enriched from blood (not recorded which). V usage is TRBV7-9 and J usage is TRBJ1-1, with a possible D match to TRBD1 (6 bases). CDR3 amino acids: CASSRDTFNTEAFF. CDR3 coding DNA: TGTGCCAGCAGCCGGGACACCTTTAACACTGAAGCTTTCTTT.